A selection of T cell receptor beta chains follows, all from one sample in a study of shared clonotypes between healthy human individuals. Data came from immunoSEQ multiplex PCR; TCRdb stores just in-frame clones and leaves some out. In the table there are about 1 million clones, around 76% of which are singletons. The specimen sequenced was memory CD4+ T cells sorted from blood. These receptors were collected from a man younger than 35 in good health. Both conserved end residues are part of each CDR3. A D gene is named only where the DNA matches it firmly. Clone size is given for some rows only: seen once, a few or many times, or a class if the clone is expanded.

.	TRBV27	TRBJ2-3	.	CASSLSYNTDTQYF	TGTGCCAGCAGTTTATCCTACAACACAGATACGCAGTATTTT
many	TRBV11-2	TRBJ2-3	.	CASSLDRDTQYF	TGTGCCAGCAGCTTAGATCGCGATACGCAGTATTTT
once	TRBV5-4	TRBJ2-5	TRBD2	CASSLGLAGEETQYF	TGTGCCAGCAGCTTGGGGCTAGCGGGGGAAGAGACCCAGTACTTC
few	TRBV19	TRBJ1-3	.	CASSISGFAGNTIYF	TGTGCCAGTAGTATTTCAGGTTTCGCGGGAAACACCATATATTTT
.	TRBV5-4	TRBJ2-5	TRBD2	CASSFGASGRGETQYF	TGTGCCAGCAGCTTCGGAGCTAGCGGGAGGGGGGAGACCCAGTACTTC
.	TRBV13	TRBJ2-7	.	CASSLTSTVHEQYF	TGTGCCAGCAGCTTAACTTCGACAGTTCACGAGCAGTACTTC
few	TRBV20-1	TRBJ1-4	.	CSARVNEKLFF	TGCAGTGCTAGGGTAAATGAAAAACTGTTTTTT
.	TRBV7-9	TRBJ2-7	.	CASSPLAHEQYF	TGTGCCAGCAGCCCACTGGCACACGAGCAGTACTTC
.	TRBV5-6	TRBJ2-6	.	CASSLDTGSDSGANVLTF	TGTGCCAGCAGCTTGGATACAGGGAGCGACTCTGGGGCCAACGTCCTGACTTTC
.	TRBV7-2	TRBJ2-2	.	CASGKGYTGELFF	TGTGCCAGCGGAAAGGGATACACCGGGGAGCTGTTTTTT
.	TRBV28	TRBJ1-4	TRBD1	CASSGAGTGQEKLFF	TGTGCCAGCAGCGGAGCAGGGACAGGGCAGGAAAAACTGTTTTTT
.	TRBV7-6	TRBJ2-5	TRBD1	CASSFAEQGGTQYF	TGTGCCAGCAGCTTTGCCGAACAGGGGGGGACCCAGTACTTC
.	TRBV20-1	TRBJ2-7	TRBD1	CSAGTGYEQYF	TGCAGTGCGGGGACAGGGTACGAGCAGTACTTC
.	TRBV28	TRBJ1-1	.	CASTEMNTEAFF	TGTGCCAGCACGGAAATGAACACTGAAGCTTTCTTT
once	TRBV15	TRBJ2-4	.	CATSFSRATIAKNIQYF	TGTGCCACCAGCTTCTCCCGGGCCACTATAGCCAAAAACATTCAGTACTTC
few	TRBV18	TRBJ1-4	.	CASSPSRWNEKLFF	TGTGCCAGCTCACCATCCCGGTGGAATGAAAAACTGTTTTTT
.	TRBV11-2	TRBJ1-1	.	CASSRSGGLGTEAFF	TGTGCCAGCAGCCGGAGCGGGGGCTTGGGCACTGAAGCTTTCTTT
.	TRBV5-3	TRBJ2-1	.	CARSFPRNNEQFF	TGTGCCAGAAGCTTCCCTAGAAACAATGAGCAGTTCTTC
.	TRBV10-1	TRBJ2-3	TRBD2	CASSAGGTDTQYF	TGCGCCAGTTCCGCGGGGGGCACAGATACGCAGTATTTT
.	TRBV4-3	TRBJ1-2	TRBD1	CASSHGTGNDYGYTF	TGCGCCAGCAGCCACGGGACAGGGAATGACTATGGCTACACCTTC
.	TRBV5-1	TRBJ2-7	.	CASSLKADEQYF	TGCGCCAGCAGCTTAAAGGCGGACGAGCAGTACTTC
.	TRBV20-1	TRBJ2-2	.	CSANRVGELFF	TGCAGTGCTAACAGGGTCGGGGAGCTGTTTTTT
.	TRBV28	TRBJ2-7	TRBD1	CASRLDRALEQYF	TGTGCCAGCAGACTTGACAGGGCACTCGAGCAGTACTTC
.	TRBV28	TRBJ1-2	.	CASSLSGGNGYGYTF	TGTGCCAGCAGCCTATCCGGGGGAAACGGATATGGCTACACCTTC
once	TRBV2	TRBJ2-7	.	CASSPGGTTYEQYF	TGTGCCAGCAGTCCAGGTGGGACAACCTACGAGCAGTACTTC
.	TRBV5-1	TRBJ2-5	.	CASSLGRSRQETQYF	TGCGCCAGCAGCTTGGGGCGGAGCAGACAAGAGACCCAGTACTTC
.	TRBV6-5	TRBJ2-1	TRBD1	CASSSRTGGSNEQFF	TGTGCCAGCAGTTCCCGGACAGGGGGCAGCAATGAGCAGTTCTTC
.	TRBV16	TRBJ2-2	.	CASSQVAAGELFF	TGTGCCAGCAGCCAAGTAGCGGCCGGGGAGCTGTTTTTT
.	TRBV5-1	TRBJ2-1	.	CASSSPLSSYNEQFF	TGCGCCAGCAGCTCCCCTCTTAGCTCCTACAATGAGCAGTTCTTC
few	TRBV5-1	TRBJ2-5	TRBD1	CASSYRGQGTETQYF	TGCGCCAGCTCGTACCGGGGACAGGGAACGGAGACCCAGTACTTC
.	TRBV11-2	TRBJ2-2	.	CASSRQANTGELFF	TGTGCCAGCAGCCGACAGGCGAACACCGGGGAGCTGTTTTTT
.	TRBV19	TRBJ1-5	.	CASRTLNQPQHF	TGTGCCAGCCGGACTCTTAATCAGCCCCAGCATTTT
.	TRBV5-4	TRBJ1-2	.	CASSLDRTNGYTF	TGTGCCAGCAGCTTAGACAGAACGAATGGCTACACCTTC
.	TRBV27	TRBJ1-1	TRBD1	CASSPRGGNTEAFF	TGTGCCAGCAGCCCAAGAGGGGGCAACACTGAAGCTTTCTTT
once	TRBV10-3	TRBJ2-7	.	CAISGGGDSGPYEQYF	TGTGCCATCAGTGGGGGAGGGGACAGCGGCCCTTACGAGCAGTACTTC
.	TRBV7-9	TRBJ1-1	.	CASSPLRGTEAFF	TGTGCCAGCAGCCCCCTTAGGGGCACTGAAGCTTTCTTT
once	TRBV30	TRBJ1-5	TRBD1	CAWATGGAGQPQHF	TGTGCCTGGGCAACAGGGGGCGCAGGTCAGCCCCAGCATTTT
.	TRBV5-1	TRBJ1-6	.	CASRAENNSPLHF	TGCGCCAGCAGGGCAGAAAATAATTCACCCCTCCACTTT
once	TRBV5-5	TRBJ2-7	.	CASSLAGQSSYEQYF	TGTGCCAGCAGCTTGGCGGGGCAGAGCTCCTACGAGCAGTACTTC
.	TRBV7-6	TRBJ2-1	.	CASSLERAAYNEQFF	TGTGCCAGCAGCTTAGAGCGGGCCGCCTACAATGAGCAGTTCTTC
.	TRBV29-1	TRBJ2-3	.	CSVEGWTASTDTQYF	TGCAGCGTTGAGGGTTGGACAGCATCCACAGATACGCAGTATTTT
.	TRBV19	TRBJ2-2	TRBD2	CASGGGASTGELFF	TGTGCCAGTGGGGGAGGGGCTTCCACCGGGGAGCTGTTTTTT
.	TRBV19	TRBJ1-2	TRBD1	CASSRGDRESYGYTF	TGTGCCAGTAGTAGAGGGGACAGGGAGAGCTATGGCTACACCTTC
once	TRBV14	TRBJ1-2	.	CASSDTTVYGYTF	TGTGCCAGCAGCGACACGACGGTCTATGGCTACACCTTC
few	TRBV27	TRBJ2-5	.	CASSPRLEETQYF	TGTGCCAGCAGTCCCCGACTGGAAGAGACCCAGTACTTC
.	TRBV5-5	TRBJ1-3	TRBD1	CASSLEQGYNTIYF	TGTGCCAGCAGCTTGGAACAGGGGTACAACACCATATATTTT
few	TRBV27	TRBJ1-5	.	CASSFGQGNQPQHF	TGTGCCAGCAGTTTTGGACAAGGGAATCAGCCCCAGCATTTT
.	TRBV5-6	TRBJ2-3	.	CASSFAGKGTDTQYF	TGTGCCAGCAGCTTCGCGGGAAAAGGCACAGATACGCAGTATTTT
.	TRBV2	TRBJ2-1	.	CASSEAPGNNEQFF	TGTGCCAGCAGTGAGGCGCCAGGGAACAATGAGCAGTTCTTC
few	TRBV18	TRBJ2-2	.	CATLGGSTGELFF	TGTGCCACCCTCGGTGGGTCCACCGGGGAGCTGTTTTTT
.	TRBV30	TRBJ2-5	.	CAWNLRISGEETQYF	TGTGCCTGGAACTTGAGGATTAGCGGCGAAGAGACCCAGTACTTC
.	TRBV15	TRBJ1-3	TRBD1	CATSRSYAGTASSGNTIYF	TGTGCCACCAGCAGATCCTATGCGGGGACAGCGAGCTCTGGAAACACCATATATTTT
.	TRBV18	TRBJ2-7	TRBD1	CASSPIQGSYYEQYF	TGTGCCAGCTCACCCATACAGGGGAGTTACTACGAGCAGTACTTC
once	TRBV2	TRBJ2-5	.	CASTEQGGETQYF	TGTGCCAGCACTGAACAGGGTGGGGAGACCCAGTACTTC
many	TRBV2	TRBJ2-7	.	CASSENTSYEQYF	TGTGCCAGCAGTGAAAACACCAGCTACGAGCAGTACTTC
once	TRBV11-2	TRBJ2-7	TRBD1	CASSLDTGGPYEQYF	TGTGCCAGCAGCTTAGATACAGGGGGGCCCTACGAGCAGTACTTC
.	TRBV9	TRBJ2-1	.	CASSAHLEEGGSYNEQFF	TGTGCCAGCAGCGCCCACCTGGAGGAGGGAGGTTCCTACAATGAGCAGTTCTTC
.	TRBV28	TRBJ2-7	.	CASSAGSLPHEQYF	TGTGCCAGCAGTGCGGGCTCCCTCCCCCACGAGCAGTACTTC